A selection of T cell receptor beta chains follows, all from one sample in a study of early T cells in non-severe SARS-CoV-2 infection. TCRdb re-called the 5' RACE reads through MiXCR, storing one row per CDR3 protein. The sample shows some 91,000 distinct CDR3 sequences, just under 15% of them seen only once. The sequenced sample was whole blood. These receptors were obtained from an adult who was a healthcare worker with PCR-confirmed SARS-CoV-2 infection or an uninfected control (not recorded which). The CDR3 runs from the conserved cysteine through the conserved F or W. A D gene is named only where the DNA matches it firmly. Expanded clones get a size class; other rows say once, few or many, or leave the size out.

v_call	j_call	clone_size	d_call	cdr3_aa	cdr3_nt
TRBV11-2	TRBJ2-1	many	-	CASSPIPKRWGHNEQFF	TGTGCCAGCAGCCCCATCCCGAAAAGGTGGGGGCACAATGAGCAGTTCTTC
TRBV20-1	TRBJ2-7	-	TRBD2	CSALTGLPTYEQYF	TGCAGTGCCCTGACGGGACTACCGACCTACGAGCAGTACTTC
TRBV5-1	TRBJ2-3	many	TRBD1	CASSLALGGETDTQYF	TGCGCCAGCAGCTTGGCCTTAGGGGGCGAAACAGATACGCAGTATTTT
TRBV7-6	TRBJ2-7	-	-	CASSPGALRTDAYEQYF	TGTGCCAGCAGCCCCGGGGCTCTACGGACAGACGCCTACGAGCAGTACTTC
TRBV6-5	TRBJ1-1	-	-	CASKVQPWGSTEAFF	TGTGCCAGCAAAGTTCAACCCTGGGGGAGCACTGAAGCTTTCTTT
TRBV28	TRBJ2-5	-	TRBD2	CASSLTSGAAQKKETQYF	TGTGCCAGCAGTCTGACTAGCGGAGCAGCACAAAAAAAAGAGACCCAGTACTTC
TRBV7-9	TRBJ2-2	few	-	CASSLSRVNTGELFF	TGTGCCAGCAGCTTGAGCCGGGTCAACACCGGGGAGCTGTTTTTT
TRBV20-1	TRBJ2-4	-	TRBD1	CSARDTGTVGYIQYF	TGCAGTGCTAGAGATACCGGGACAGTGGGATACATTCAGTACTTC
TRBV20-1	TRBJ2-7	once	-	CSARAGIYYEQYF	TGCAGTGCTAGAGCCGGGATCTACTACGAGCAGTACTTC
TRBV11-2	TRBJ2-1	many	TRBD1	CASSPRQGAYNEQFF	TGTGCCAGCAGCCCCCGACAGGGGGCTTACAATGAGCAGTTCTTC
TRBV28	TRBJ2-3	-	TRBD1	CASSYTGESSTDTQYF	TGTGCCAGCAGTTACACAGGGGAATCTAGCACAGATACGCAGTATTTT